This T cell receptor beta chain was observed in a study of vaccination and CD4 T cells after COVID-19. V lost 2 bases, J lost 6 bases, and 19 bases lay in between. The CDR3 has 16 residues. Germline lookup yields CDR1 SGHDN and CDR2 FVKESK. Scientists ran DNA taken from cultured CD4+ T cells through the Oncomine TCR Beta short-read assay for sequencing. TCRdb analysed the PCR reads with MiXCR anew, one entry per CDR3 protein. The sample records approximately 16,000 distinct CDR3 sequences, roughly 36% being singletons. Treatment defined: roughly 10-day PBMC culture with coronavirus spike peptide pools or control peptides (ViraFEST assay). In regard to this clonotype: Its antigen is still unknown.

The starting material was CD4+ T cells from blood, cultured in vitro, obtained before SARS-CoV-2 vaccination. The chain combines TRBV14 with TRBJ1-2; perhaps TRBD1 as D (6 bases). This sequence originates from a human donor who received a COVID-19 vaccine. The CDR3 DNA reads as TGTGCCAGCAGCCAACTAACCCCCTCCACAGGGCATGGCTACACCTTC. The encoded protein is CASSQLTPSTGHGYTF.